Sequencing of this TCR beta chain was carried out in a study of blood T cell repertoires in COVID-19. As for the study in general: Spain, Italy and the United States supplied samples that represented acute and convalescent COVID-19.

The germline V and J ends were trimmed by 6 bases and 9 bases, with 18 bases remaining between them. Germline V CDR1 and CDR2: MNHEY, SMNVEV (reference sequence). This CDR3 has 13 amino acids. The table came from immunoSEQ multiplex PCR; TCRdb's copy has only in-frame clones and leaves some out. The profile shows hundreds of thousands of clones, around 83% of them singletons. Input material: peripheral blood. The chain couples TRBV27 to TRBJ2-7, with no clear D. This receptor was identified in a woman in her fifties or sixties with active or convalescent COVID-19. CDR3 loop: CASSLKDSTGQYF. The CDR3 DNA follows: TGTGCCAGCAGCCTTAAGGATTCAACGGGGCAGTACTTC.